This note documents a single TCR beta chain sequence. The data originate from a study of blood T cell repertoires in COVID-19. Repertoires were generated with immunoSEQ multiplex PCR, while TCRdb's copy carries only in-frame clones and drops some. The sample lists over 250,000 clones; roughly 86% were seen once. Recruits, aged about 18 to 89 years, lived in 24 US areas. V trimming: 2 bases; J trimming: 9 bases; junction bases outside the gene matches: 25. Germline V gene sequence: CDR1 WNHNN, CDR2 SYGVQD (reference sequence). CDR3 size: 20 residues. The chain carries TRBV10-1 and TRBJ2-1; 7 bases fit TRBD2. Sample: PBMCs or T cells enriched from blood (not recorded which). This receptor was taken from a woman aged 18 to 35 who had recovered from COVID-19. CDR3 amino acids: CASSEGLGLGPPERRGEQFF. In DNA, the CDR3 is TGCGCCAGCAGTGAGGGCCTAGGACTAGGACCCCCAGAGCGTCGGGGTGAGCAGTTCTTC.